Below are 19 T cell receptor beta chains sequenced from a single sample in a study of PD-L1 blockade in urothelial cancer. Profiling relied on immunoSEQ multiplex PCR, and the TCRdb table lists in-frame clones only, not all of them. The repertoire includes some 80,000 clones, 85% of them detected once, and roughly 6.6% sits in the top ten. Time point denoted: pretreatment peripheral blood. Here the sequenced sample was PBMCs, taken around atezolizumab (anti-PD-L1) treatment. These receptors were collected from a man in his forties or fifties with urothelial cancer.

This clone was picked up one time. The V and J genes are TRBV7-9 and TRBJ2-5; 9 bases match TRBD1. The CDR3 has 14 residues. J was trimmed by 3 bases and V by 5 bases; bases with no gene match: 4. Germline assignment: CDR1 SEHNR and CDR2 FQNEAQ (reference sequence). CDR3 amino acids: CASSPWTGEETQYF. In DNA form, the CDR3 reads TGTGCCAGCAGCCCCTGGACAGGGGAAGAGACCCAGTACTTC.

With regard to this clone: This CDR3 is missing its conserved last phenylalanine or tryptophan, likely due to a read error. The DNA is left out, because the CDR3 cannot be placed on it with certainty; the CDR3 is given as TCRdb lists it. The genes are TRBV5-3 and TRBJ1-3. TRBV5-3 is designated an ORF whose function remains uncertain. Inclusive of both ends, the CDR3 amounts to 9 amino acids. The CDR3 loop is CGSSFHAGP.

The chain employs TRBV5-3 and TRBJ1-1; D not certain. TRBV5-3 is assigned to the ORF class and has an uncertain function. V lost 4 bases and J lost 1, with 17 bases in between. The CDR3 is 16 residues long. The CDR3 loop is CARSLNTDKENTEAFF. CDR3 DNA sequence: TGTGCCAGAAGCCTGAACACAGATAAGGAGAACACTGAAGCTTTCTTT.

The CDR3 loop reads CASSVGRQHSYEQYF. Written as DNA, the CDR3 is TGTGCCAGCAGTGTGGGTAGACAACACTCCTACGAGCAGTACTTC. The chain couples TRBV6-1 to TRBJ2-7; D is unclear. Germline V lookup: CDR1 MNHNS, CDR2 SASEGT. With 4 bases removed from V and 0 bases from J, the gap between germline ends came to 13 bases. The CDR3 has 15 residues.

This clone was counted once. The V call is TRBV2, the J call TRBJ1-5; 9 nucleotides align to TRBD1. This CDR3 contains 17 residues. CDR1 and CDR2 from the germline V gene are SNHLY and FYNNEI. Trimming took 8 bases from V and 3 from J; bases not matched to a gene: 14. The CDR3 sequence: CASRPLPGTGTNQPQHF. In nucleotides, the CDR3 is TGTGCCAGCCGCCCCCTGCCGGGGACAGGGACCAATCAGCCCCAGCATTTT.

The chain employs TRBV5-4 and TRBJ2-2, with a weak D call TRBD1 (7 bases). Per germline, CDR1 SGHNT and CDR2 YYREEE (reference sequence). Trimming took 5 bases from V and 6 from J, leaving 11 bases between them. The CDR3 extends over 13 amino acids. The CDR3 sequence is CASREGAPGELFF. In DNA, the CDR3 is TGTGCCAGCAGGGAGGGGGCTCCCGGGGAGCTGTTTTTT.

This rearrangement joins TRBV6-1 to TRBJ2-2, with 8 bases identical to TRBD2. This CDR3 is 13 amino acids long. J lost 13 bases, V lost 10 bases, and 14 bases had no gene match. Germline CDR1 is MNHNS and CDR2 is SASEGT. This chain's CDR3 is CATSKAREGGLFF. The CDR3 nucleotides are TGTGCCACCTCGAAGGCACGGGAGGGCGGGCTGTTTTTT.

This clone has only one observation. V and J are TRBV7-2 and TRBJ2-2, with TRBD2 matching 10 bases. The CDR3 extends over 18 amino acids. J lost 1 base, V lost 4 bases, and 9 bases had no gene match. Germline lookup yields CDR1 SGHTA and CDR2 FQGNSA. The CDR3 bases are TGTGCCAGCAGCTCCAGACTAAGCGGGAGGGGGAACACCGGGGAGCTGTTTTTT. Translation: CASSSRLSGRGNTGELFF.

This clone was detected only once. The genes are TRBV21-1 and TRBJ1-1; TRBD1 was called by the table and not checked on the DNA. TRBV21-1 is deemed a pseudogene. This CDR3 has 15 residues. Written as DNA, the CDR3 is TGTGCCAGCAGCAAAGAGGACATAGAGGCCCTTGAAGCTTTCTTT. Encoded protein: CASSKEDIEALEAFF.

Only a few counts were recorded for this clone. This chain joins TRBV7-9 and TRBJ1-4; D might be TRBD1 (5 bases). The CDR3 spans 16 residues. V was cut by 7 bases and J by 8 bases, with 23 bases left in between. Germline CDR1 and CDR2: SEHNR and FQNEAQ (reference sequence). CDR3 in amino acids: CASISDHRSAEEKLFF. CDR3 coding DNA: TGTGCCAGCATCTCCGACCACAGGTCCGCGGAGGAAAAACTGTTTTTT.

The V gene is TRBV5-1, the J gene TRBJ1-2; 7 positions agree with TRBD1. CDR3 length: 13 residues. Germline V gene lookup returns CDR1 SGHRS and CDR2 YFSETQ. J gave up 8 bases and V 0 bases, and 4 bases lay outside the gene matches. The CDR3 DNA sequence: TGCGCCAGCAGCTTGGTAGCGGACAGGGGCTACACCTTC. Its protein product is CASSLVADRGYTF.

This clone was seen once. The chain uses TRBV27 and TRBJ2-3; TRBD1 aligns across 10 bases. Per germline, CDR1 MNHEY and CDR2 SMNVEV (reference sequence). This CDR3 is 17 amino acids long. V dropped 3 bases and J dropped 5; count of bases not matched to a gene: 11. Here the CDR3 DNA reads TGTGCCAGCAGTTTCCTACCCGGACAGGGGGTCGGAGATACGCAGTATTTT. Amino acids: CASSFLPGQGVGDTQYF.

The chain joins TRBV9 to TRBJ2-2; no clear D gene. CDR1 SGDLS and CDR2 YYNGEE come from the germline V gene. Trimming took off 0 bases at V and 8 bases at J, with 14 bases between the two ends. The CDR3 extends over 15 amino acids. Here the CDR3 reads CASSVAAANGGELFF. The CDR3 DNA reads as TGTGCCAGCAGCGTAGCGGCGGCCAATGGTGGGGAGCTGTTTTTT.

This clone came up a few times. One end of the junction varies from germline; a read error may be responsible. The chain is built from TRBV7-7 and TRBJ2-3; TRBD1 is a possible D gene (6 bases). CDR3 length equals 14 residues. CDR1 and CDR2 (germline): SSHAT, FNYEAQ (reference sequence). The CDR3 region has the DNA TGTGCTAGCAGCGCATCAGGGGGCACAGATACGCAGTATTTT. This gives the protein CASSASGGTDTQYF.

The rearrangement uses TRBV4-1 and TRBJ2-1; TRBD2 agrees at 13 bases. Germline assignment: CDR1 MGHRA and CDR2 YSYEKL. The CDR3 consists of 16 residues. V was pared by 2 bases and J by 8 bases, with 6 bases of the junction left unmatched. The CDR3 protein is CASSQPGTSGKDEQFF. For the CDR3, the DNA is TGCGCCAGCAGCCAACCCGGGACTAGCGGGAAGGATGAGCAGTTCTTC.

This CDR3 reads CASSVSGRASTGELFF. Written as DNA, the CDR3 is TGTGCCAGCAGCGTTAGCGGGAGGGCCAGCACCGGGGAGCTGTTTTTT. The chain joins TRBV9 to TRBJ2-2, with 11 bases aligning to TRBD2. V lost 2 bases, J lost 4 bases, and 4 bases stayed unmatched. The CDR3 spans 16 residues. Germline CDR1 SGDLS, CDR2 YYNGEE. The whole variable domain, remainder taken from reference TRBV9 and TRBJ2-2, is DSGVTQTPKHLITATGQRVTLRCSPRSGDLSVYWYQQSLDQGLQFLIQYYNGEERAKGNILERFSAQQFPDLHSELNLSSLELGDSALYFCASSVSGRASTGELFFGEGSRLTVL.

The chain couples TRBV5-6 to TRBJ2-2; possibly TRBD2 for D (7 bases). Germline V gene sequence: CDR1 SGHDT, CDR2 YYEEEE. Deletions cut 1 base from V and 7 bases from J, with 17 bases between. The CDR3 is 16 residues long. The CDR3 loop reads CASSLFGGAGVGELFF. CDR3 sequence (DNA): TGTGCCAGCAGCTTGTTTGGGGGGGCTGGAGTCGGGGAGCTGTTTTTT.

The chain recombines TRBV7-2 with TRBJ1-5, with D unresolved. V was pared by 1 base and J by 5 bases, with 9 bases between. CDR1 and CDR2 from the germline V gene are SGHTA and FQGNSA. The CDR3 has 14 amino acids. The CDR3 nucleotides read TGTGCCAGCAGCTTAGGCCAGCGGCATCAGCCCCAGCATTTT. It yields the protein CASSLGQRHQPQHF.

This rearrangement joins TRBV6-4 to TRBJ1-4; no firm D call. CDR1 and CDR2 (germline): MRHNA, SNTAGT. This CDR3 spans 15 amino acids. V lost 3 bases and J lost 8, with 16 bases in between. The CDR3 nucleotides are TGTGCCAGCAGTGAAGTCAGCGGATTCGGGGAAAAACTGTTTTTT. This codes for CASSEVSGFGEKLFF.